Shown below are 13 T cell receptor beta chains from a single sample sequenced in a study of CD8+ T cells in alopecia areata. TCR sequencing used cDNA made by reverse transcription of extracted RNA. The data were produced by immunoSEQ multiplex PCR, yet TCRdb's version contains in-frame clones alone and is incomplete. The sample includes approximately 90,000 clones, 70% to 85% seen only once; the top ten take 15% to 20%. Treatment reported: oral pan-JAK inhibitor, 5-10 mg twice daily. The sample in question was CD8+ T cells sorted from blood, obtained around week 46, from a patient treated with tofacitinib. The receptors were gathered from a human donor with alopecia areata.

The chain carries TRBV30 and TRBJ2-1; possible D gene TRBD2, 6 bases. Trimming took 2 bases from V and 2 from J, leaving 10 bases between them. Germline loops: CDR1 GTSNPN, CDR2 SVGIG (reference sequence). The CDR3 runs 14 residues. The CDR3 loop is CAWSSGGPYNEQFF. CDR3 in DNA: TGTGCCTGGAGTTCCGGAGGGCCCTACAATGAGCAGTTCTTC.

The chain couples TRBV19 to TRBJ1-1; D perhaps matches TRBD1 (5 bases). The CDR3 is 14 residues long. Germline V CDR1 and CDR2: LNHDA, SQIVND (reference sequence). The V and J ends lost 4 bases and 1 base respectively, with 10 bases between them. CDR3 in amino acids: CASSRGLGNTEAFF. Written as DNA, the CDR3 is TGTGCCAGTAGTAGGGGCTTGGGGAACACTGAAGCTTTCTTT.

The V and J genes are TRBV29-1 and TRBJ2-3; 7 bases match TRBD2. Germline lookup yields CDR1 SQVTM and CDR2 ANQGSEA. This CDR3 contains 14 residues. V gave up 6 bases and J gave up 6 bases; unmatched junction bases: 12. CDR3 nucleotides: TGCAGCGTCGCCCCGGCGGGGGAGCCCGATACGCAGTATTTT. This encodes CSVAPAGEPDTQYF.

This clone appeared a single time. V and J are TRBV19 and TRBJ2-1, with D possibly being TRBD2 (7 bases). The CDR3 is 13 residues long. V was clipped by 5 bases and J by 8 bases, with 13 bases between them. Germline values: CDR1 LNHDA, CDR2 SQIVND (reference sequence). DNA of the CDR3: TGTGCCAGTAGTGAGGGGGGGCCTTATGAGCAGTTCTTC. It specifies CASSEGGPYEQFF.

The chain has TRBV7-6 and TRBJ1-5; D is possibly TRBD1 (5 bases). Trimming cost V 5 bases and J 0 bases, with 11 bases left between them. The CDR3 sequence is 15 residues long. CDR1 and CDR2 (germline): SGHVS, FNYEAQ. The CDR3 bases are TGTGCCAGCAGCGCCGCCGGGGGTAGCAATCAGCCCCAGCATTTT. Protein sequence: CASSAAGGSNQPQHF.

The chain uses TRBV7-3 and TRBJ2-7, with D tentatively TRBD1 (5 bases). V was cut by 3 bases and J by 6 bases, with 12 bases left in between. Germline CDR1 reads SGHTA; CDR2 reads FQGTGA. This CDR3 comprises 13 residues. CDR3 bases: TGTGCCAGCAGCTTGACAGAACGCTCCGAGCAGTACTTC. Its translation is CASSLTERSEQYF.

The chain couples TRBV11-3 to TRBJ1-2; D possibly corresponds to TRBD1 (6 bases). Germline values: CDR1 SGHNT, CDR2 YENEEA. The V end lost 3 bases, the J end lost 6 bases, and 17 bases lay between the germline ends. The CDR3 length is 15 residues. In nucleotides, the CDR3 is TGTGCCAGCAGCTTCCGACAGGACTTCCCGGATGGCTACACCTTC. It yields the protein CASSFRQDFPDGYTF.

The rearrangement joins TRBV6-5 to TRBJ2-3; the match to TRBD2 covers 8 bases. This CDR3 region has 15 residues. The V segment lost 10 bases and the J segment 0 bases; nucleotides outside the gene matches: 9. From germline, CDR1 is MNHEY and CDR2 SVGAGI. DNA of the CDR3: TGTGCCACCAAAACCAGCGGGAGTAGCACAGATACGCAGTATTTT. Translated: CATKTSGSSTDTQYF.

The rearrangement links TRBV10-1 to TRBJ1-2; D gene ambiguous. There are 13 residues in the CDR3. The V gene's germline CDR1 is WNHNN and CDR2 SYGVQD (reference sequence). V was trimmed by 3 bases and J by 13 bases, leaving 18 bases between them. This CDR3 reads CASSDTLLQERTF. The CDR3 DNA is TGCGCCAGCAGTGATACCCTCCTTCAAGAGCGCACCTTC.

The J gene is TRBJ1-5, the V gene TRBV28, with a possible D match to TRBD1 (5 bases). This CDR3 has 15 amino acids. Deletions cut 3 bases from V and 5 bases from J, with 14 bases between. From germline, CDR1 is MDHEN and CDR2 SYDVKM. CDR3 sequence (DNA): TGTGCCAGCAGTTTCTTTCAGGGTTTTTATCAGCCCCAGCATTTT. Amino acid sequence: CASSFFQGFYQPQHF.

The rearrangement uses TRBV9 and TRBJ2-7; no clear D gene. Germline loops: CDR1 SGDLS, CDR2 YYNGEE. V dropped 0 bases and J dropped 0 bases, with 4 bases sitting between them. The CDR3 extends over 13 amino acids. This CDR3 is CASSVDSSYEQYF. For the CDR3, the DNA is TGTGCCAGCAGCGTAGACAGCTCCTACGAGCAGTACTTC.

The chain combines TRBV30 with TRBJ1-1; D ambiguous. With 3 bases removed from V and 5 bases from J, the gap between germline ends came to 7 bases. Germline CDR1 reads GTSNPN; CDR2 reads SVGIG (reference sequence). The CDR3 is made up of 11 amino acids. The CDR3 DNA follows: TGTGCCTGGAGCCCAGGTACTGAAGCTTTCTTT. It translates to CAWSPGTEAFF.

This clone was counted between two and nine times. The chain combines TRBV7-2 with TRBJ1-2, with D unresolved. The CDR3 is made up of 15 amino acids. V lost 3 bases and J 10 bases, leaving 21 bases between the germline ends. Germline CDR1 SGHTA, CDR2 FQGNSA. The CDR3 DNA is TGTGCCAGCAGCTTCGGCGTTGGGGAGGCGAATGACTACACCTTC. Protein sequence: CASSFGVGEANDYTF.